The 30 T cell receptor beta chains presented below share a single source sample, sequenced in a study of blood T cell repertoires in COVID-19. Sequencing was performed with immunoSEQ multiplex PCR; in TCRdb, only in-frame clones are kept and a portion is missing. The sample includes about 180,000 clones, around 82% of them seen just once. Sequencing used peripheral blood. The receptors originated from an elderly man with COVID-19, enrolled during active disease.

V gene TRBV5-1 combines with J gene TRBJ1-5; 8 positions agree with TRBD1. V shed 4 bases and J 4 bases; nucleotides not matched to a gene: 7. Germline V gives CDR1 SGHRS, CDR2 YFSETQ. The CDR3 consists of 15 residues. The chain's CDR3 is CASSPRGQGNQPQHF. The DNA of the CDR3 is TGCGCCAGCAGCCCCAGGGGGCAGGGGAATCAGCCCCAGCATTTT.

The rearrangement joins TRBV5-1 to TRBJ2-5, with D maybe TRBD2 (5 bases). Trimming left V 1 base short and J 1 base short, with 8 bases between. CDR3 length: 14 residues. CDR1 is SGHRS, CDR2 YFSETQ, per germline. The CDR3: CASSLTSGQETQYF. The CDR3 bases are TGCGCCAGCAGCTTGACCAGCGGCCAAGAGACCCAGTACTTC.

This chain connects TRBV6-6 to TRBJ1-1; D ambiguous. CDR1 and CDR2 from the germline V gene are MNHNY and SVGAGI (reference sequence). V was pared by 6 bases and J by 0 bases, with 14 bases between. The CDR3 extends over 15 amino acids. The CDR3 is CASSPGEGLNTEAFF. In DNA, the CDR3 is TGTGCCAGCAGCCCCGGGGAAGGGCTGAACACTGAAGCTTTCTTT.

The gene calls are TRBV4-3 and TRBJ1-2, with 9 bases lining up with TRBD1. CDR1 LGHNA and CDR2 YSLEER come from the germline V gene. The CDR3 consists of 14 residues. With V trimmed by 6 bases and J by 13 bases, 15 bases remained unmatched. The CDR3 sequence: CASSTGGFILLGTF. The CDR3 DNA reads as TGCGCCAGCAGTACAGGGGGCTTCATCTTATTAGGCACCTTC.

The chain couples TRBV4-2 to TRBJ1-1; D remains ambiguous. Trimming took off 3 bases at V and 3 bases at J, with 11 bases between the two ends. The CDR3 has 14 amino acids. CDR1 LGHNA and CDR2 YNFKEQ come from the germline V gene. The CDR3 sequence is CASSQASMDTEAFF. The CDR3, as DNA: TGTGCCAGCAGCCAGGCCTCCATGGACACTGAAGCTTTCTTT.

The chain has TRBV6-5 and TRBJ1-4; D perhaps matches TRBD1 (5 bases). Germline values: CDR1 MNHEY, CDR2 SVGAGI. The CDR3 loop spans 15 amino acids. The ends were cut back, 2 bases at V and 4 bases at J, with 11 bases in the middle. CDR3 coding DNA: TGTGCCAGCAGTTACCCCGACAGTTATAATGAAAAACTGTTTTTT. This codes for CASSYPDSYNEKLFF.

The rearrangement links TRBV2 to TRBJ1-1; D unresolved. Per the germline V gene, CDR1 is SNHLY and CDR2 is FYNNEI. The CDR3 length is 15 residues. Trimming removed 8 bases at V and 4 bases at J, with 20 bases between. This CDR3 is CASHFLGSGSTEAFF. The CDR3 DNA is TGTGCCAGCCATTTTCTAGGGAGTGGAAGCACTGAAGCTTTCTTT.

V and J are TRBV7-8 and TRBJ2-7, with 7 bases matching TRBD1. This CDR3 is 13 amino acids long. J gave up 5 bases and V 5 bases, and 6 bases lay outside the gene matches. Germline CDR1 is SGHVS and CDR2 is FQNEAQ. The CDR3 spells CASSRQGPHEQYF. The CDR3 region has the DNA TGTGCCAGCAGCCGACAGGGCCCCCACGAGCAGTACTTC. The whole variable domain, remainder taken from reference TRBV7-8 and TRBJ2-7, is GAGVSQSPRYKVAKRGQDVALRCDPISGHVSLFWYQQALGQGPEFLTYFQNEAQLDKSGLPSDRFFAERPEGSVSTLKIQRTQQEDSAVYLCASSRQGPHEQYFGPGTRLTVT.

The chain combines TRBV6-5 with TRBJ2-1; no clear D. The CDR3 runs 13 residues. The germline V gene has CDR1 MNHEY and CDR2 SVGAGI. Deletions cut 7 bases from V and 7 bases from J, with 14 bases between. This chain's CDR3 is CASTLTIWNEQFF. CDR3 nucleotide sequence: TGTGCCAGCACCTTGACAATATGGAATGAGCAGTTCTTC.

The rearrangement uses TRBV7-9 and TRBJ1-1; 7 bases align to TRBD1. V dropped 5 bases and J dropped 1; count of bases not matched to a gene: 13. This CDR3 contains 17 residues. The germline V gene encodes CDR1 SEHNR and CDR2 FQNEAQ (reference sequence). CDR3 DNA sequence: TGTGCCAGCAGCCCATGGAGACAGGGATCGGGGAACACTGAAGCTTTCTTT. Encoded protein: CASSPWRQGSGNTEAFF.

This chain uses TRBV9 with TRBJ1-3; D is perhaps TRBD1 (6 bases). Trimming pared 4 bases from V and 0 bases from J, leaving 14 bases between. The germline gives CDR1 SGDLS, CDR2 YYNGEE. This CDR3 contains 16 residues. CDR3 residues: CASSRLDRFSGNTIYF. In DNA form, the CDR3 reads TGTGCCAGCAGCCGTCTCGACAGGTTCTCTGGAAACACCATATATTTT.

This clone was seen a single time. V gene TRBV5-5 combines with J gene TRBJ1-2, with D possibly TRBD1 on 5 matching bases. There are 15 residues in the CDR3. Germline V lookup: CDR1 SGHKS, CDR2 YYEKEE (reference sequence). V lost 2 bases to trimming and J lost 2 bases, with 13 bases between them. CDR3 nucleotides: TGTGCCAGCAGCTTAGGGACTCCCAGGAACTATGGCTACACCTTC. Translation gives CASSLGTPRNYGYTF. Complete variable domain (other parts from reference TRBV5-5 and TRBJ1-2): DAGVTQSPTHLIKTRGQQVTLRCSPISGHKSVSWYQQVLGQGPQFIFQYYEKEERGRGNFPDRFSARQFPNYSSELNVNALLLGDSALYLCASSLGTPRNYGYTFGSGTRLTVV.

This clone was seen more than once but under ten times. V gene TRBV6-2 or TRBV6-3 combines with J gene TRBJ2-7; 8 bases match TRBD1. CDR3 length equals 16 residues. Trimming cost V 0 bases and J 2 bases; bases outside gene matches: 6. Germline V CDR1 and CDR2: MNHEY, SVGEGT. The CDR3 is CASSYSAGGATYEQYF. CDR3 in DNA: TGTGCCAGCAGTTACTCAGCAGGGGGCGCAACCTACGAGCAGTACTTC.

The V call is TRBV27, the J call TRBJ1-1; D is possibly TRBD1 (6 bases). V was cut by 1 base and J by 1 base, with 19 bases left in between. The CDR3 is 18 amino acids. Germline CDR1 reads MNHEY; CDR2 reads SMNVEV (reference sequence). CDR3 loop: CASSLFRPDRSANTEAFF. As DNA, the CDR3 is TGTGCCAGCAGTTTATTCCGACCCGACAGGTCCGCGAACACTGAAGCTTTCTTT.

The genes are TRBV6-5 and TRBJ1-1; TRBD1 might be the D (5 bases). There are 15 residues in the CDR3. Per the germline V gene, CDR1 is MNHEY and CDR2 is SVGAGI. V lost 0 bases to trimming and J lost 4 bases, with 12 bases between them. CDR3 protein: CASSYSWQGGTEAFF. CDR3 nucleotide sequence: TGTGCCAGCAGTTACTCGTGGCAGGGCGGCACTGAAGCTTTCTTT.

The CDR3 DNA reads as TGCGCCAGCAGCCAAGAGGTATCGACAGGCTCAGGAAACACCATATATTTT. It translates to CASSQEVSTGSGNTIYF. The rearrangement uses TRBV4-1 and TRBJ1-3; a possible D gene is TRBD1 (6 bases). V lost 0 bases, J lost 4 bases, and 16 bases lay in between. CDR3 length equals 17 residues. The germline CDR1 and CDR2 sequences are MGHRA and YSYEKL.

V gene TRBV5-6 combines with J gene TRBJ1-1; D is uncertain. There are 15 residues in the CDR3. The germline gives CDR1 SGHDT, CDR2 YYEEEE. V lost 0 bases and J lost 7, with 16 bases in between. The CDR3 DNA reads TGTGCCAGCAGCTTGGGGACTGTGGGAGGAGGTGAAGCTTTCTTT. It translates to CASSLGTVGGGEAFF.

This clone was seen repeatedly, ten times or more. The V gene is TRBV27, the J gene TRBJ2-7; a weak D match, TRBD2 (5 bases). Germline-derived CDR1 and CDR2 are MNHEY and SMNVEV (reference sequence). The CDR3 totals 14 residues. V gave up 5 bases and J gave up 2 bases, with 13 bases separating them. The CDR3 DNA sequence: TGTGCCAGCAGTATAAGGACTGGGACCTACGAGCAGTACTTC. Protein product: CASSIRTGTYEQYF.

CDR3 residues: CASSPDRVYGYTF. In DNA form, the CDR3 reads TGTGCCAGCAGCCCCGACAGGGTTTATGGCTACACCTTC. J is TRBJ1-2 and V is TRBV2, with 7 bases matching TRBD1. The CDR3 has 13 amino acids. CDR1 and CDR2 from the germline V gene are SNHLY and FYNNEI. V was pared by 6 bases and J by 5 bases, with 6 bases of the junction left unmatched.

This sequence joins TRBV12-5 and TRBJ1-1; D unclear. V lost 2 bases to trimming and J lost 3 bases, with 7 bases between them. The CDR3 length is 13 residues. Germline values: CDR1 LGHNT, CDR2 FRNRAP. This CDR3 is CASGLIPDTEAFF. For the CDR3, the DNA is TGTGCTAGTGGTTTGATCCCGGACACTGAAGCTTTCTTT.

The table lists this clone with a count of one. The chain recombines TRBV3-1 (or the pseudogene TRBV3-2) with TRBJ1-4; D may be TRBD1 (5 bases). Germline V gene lookup returns CDR1 LGHDT and CDR2 YNNKEL (reference sequence). The CDR3 length is 13 residues. V was trimmed by 2 bases and J by 6 bases, leaving 7 bases between them. CDR3 coding DNA: TGTGCCAGCAGCCAATCAGGGTATGAAAAACTGTTTTTT. Protein product: CASSQSGYEKLFF.

The chain has TRBV27 and TRBJ1-4; D not certain. This CDR3 has 15 residues. From germline, CDR1 is MNHEY and CDR2 SMNVEV (reference sequence). V lost 5 bases to trimming and J lost 2 bases, with 12 bases between them. Written as DNA, the CDR3 is TGTGCCAGCAGTCCCACAGAGTTCACTAATGAAAAACTGTTTTTT. It yields the protein CASSPTEFTNEKLFF.

The chain links TRBV4-2 to TRBJ1-2; no definite D call. This CDR3 is built from 14 residues. Germline lookup yields CDR1 LGHNA and CDR2 YNFKEQ. Trimming shortened V by 4 bases and J by 8 bases, and 17 bases separated the two germline ends. This CDR3 is CASSPDLEGLGYTF. The CDR3 DNA is TGTGCCAGCAGCCCCGATCTGGAGGGTTTGGGCTACACCTTC.

The chain employs TRBV4-2 and TRBJ1-2; D possibly corresponds to TRBD1 (6 bases). Trimming left V 1 base short and J 2 bases short, with 8 bases between. The length of the CDR3 is 14 residues. The germline V gene encodes CDR1 LGHNA and CDR2 YNFKEQ. CDR3 DNA sequence: TGTGCCAGCAGCCAAGTAGACAGGAACTATGGCTACACCTTC. Its protein is CASSQVDRNYGYTF.

The chain joins TRBV27 to TRBJ1-1; D not resolved. V dropped 7 bases and J dropped 1 base, with 10 bases sitting between them. Per the germline V gene, CDR1 is MNHEY and CDR2 is SMNVEV (reference sequence). The CDR3 consists of 13 residues. CDR3 residues: CASTRRGNTEAFF. CDR3 bases: TGTGCCAGCACACGCCGGGGGAACACTGAAGCTTTCTTT.

This clone was seen more than once but under ten times. This chain connects TRBV18 to TRBJ1-2; no definite D call. Trimming pared 0 bases from V and 3 bases from J, leaving 8 bases between. This CDR3 is 14 amino acids long. Per the germline V gene, CDR1 is KGHSH and CDR2 is LQKENI. The CDR3 DNA follows: TGTGCCAGCTCACCACCGTCAGGTGACTATGGCTACACCTTC. Protein sequence: CASSPPSGDYGYTF.

The chain employs TRBV6-4 and TRBJ2-5; D is perhaps TRBD2 (5 bases). The germline V gene encodes CDR1 MRHNA and CDR2 SNTAGT. V was pared by 0 bases and J by 7 bases, with 9 bases between. The CDR3 covers 13 residues. CDR3 protein: CASSDSMGRTQYF. The DNA of the CDR3 is TGTGCCAGCAGTGACTCAATGGGGAGGACCCAGTACTTC.

The chain carries TRBV7-6 and TRBJ2-2; 11 bases are shared with TRBD2. The CDR3 extends over 16 amino acids. Germline V gene lookup returns CDR1 SGHVS and CDR2 FNYEAQ. V dropped 5 bases and J dropped 1; count of bases not matched to a gene: 3. The CDR3 coding sequence is TGTGCCAGCAGCCTGGGGACTAGCGGGAACACCGGGGAGCTGTTTTTT. As protein: CASSLGTSGNTGELFF.

The chain uses TRBV7-9 and TRBJ1-1; 8 nucleotides align to TRBD1. With 1 base clipped from V and 1 base from J, the junction kept 11 bases outside the gene matches. This CDR3 contains 18 residues. The V gene's germline CDR1 is SEHNR and CDR2 FQNEAQ (reference sequence). CDR3 amino acids: CASSLGYPRGLRNTEAFF. CDR3 sequence (DNA): TGTGCCAGCAGCTTAGGCTACCCCAGGGGGCTGAGGAACACTGAAGCTTTCTTT.

The chain recombines TRBV6-5 with TRBJ1-6; a possible D gene is TRBD1 (6 bases). The V gene lost 6 bases and the J gene lost 6 bases, with 15 bases spanning the gap. The length of the CDR3 is 15 residues. Germline values: CDR1 MNHEY, CDR2 SVGAGI. The CDR3 DNA reads TGTGCCAGCAGGTCGACAGGTCTGTCTAATTCACCCCTCCACTTT. Protein sequence: CASRSTGLSNSPLHF.